This T cell receptor beta chain is from a study of shared clonotypes between healthy human individuals. Profiled with immunoSEQ multiplex PCR; TCRdb holds only in-frame clones, not every one. The sample contains around 1.5 million clones, 95% to 99% of which appear only once. With 3 bases removed from V and 3 bases from J, the gap between germline ends came to 8 bases. This CDR3 spans 13 amino acids. In germline, CDR1 is SGHTA, CDR2 FQGTGA. The investigators split CD4+ cells into a CD45RA+ naive subset and a CD45RA-negative memory subset. Study results and limitations: Owing to a small donor count, the genetic and exposure-history diversity represented was limited. Rarefaction revealed incomplete sorted-subset sequencing despite large depth.

A note on this clone: The antigen is not known.

The chain combines TRBV7-3 with TRBJ1-1; no firm D call. Source material: naive CD4+ T cells sorted from blood. The sample's subset: CD45RA+ positively selected. The sequence was obtained from a man aged 25 to 40 in good health. The CDR3 coding sequence is TGTGCCAGCAGCTTGAGTAAATACACTGAAGCTTTCTTT. Its protein product is CASSLSKYTEAFF. The full variable domain, with the rest looked up from reference TRBV7-3 and TRBJ1-1, is GAGVSQTPSNKVTEKGKYVELRCDPISGHTALYWYRQSLGQGPEFLIYFQGTGAADDSGLPNDRFFAVRPEGSVSTLKIQRTERGDSAVYLCASSLSKYTEAFFGQGTRLTVV.